This T cell receptor (beta chain) was identified in a study of tumor and adjacent non-tumor tissue in lung cancer. The CDR3 spans 13 residues. From germline, CDR1 is SGHNT and CDR2 YYREEE (reference sequence). A modified ARM-PCR protocol with three rounds of nested PCR amplified TCRbeta. TCRdb ran MiXCR on the multiplex PCR reads and lists one entry per CDR3 protein. The sample shows 100,000 to 150,000 distinct CDR3 sequences, 66% of them seen only once. No cell sorting was done before RNA was extracted from the tissue. Regarding this clonotype: One end of the junction fails to match germline, which may point to a read error.

The sample was lung tumor tissue. This receptor was identified in a man aged 30 to 39 with non-small cell lung cancer. V and J are TRBV5-4 and TRBJ1-2, with a possible D match to TRBD1 (5 bases). The CDR3 loop is CVSSSGTDYGYTF. Here the CDR3 DNA reads TGTGTCAGCAGCTCCGGGACGGATTATGGCTACACCTTC.